This T cell receptor beta chain was documented in a study of shared clonotypes between healthy human individuals. Study findings and constraints: Shared clonotypes across all four donors exceeded non-shared ones in generation probability. Naive subsets generally exceeded memory subsets in estimated richness.

Combination of CD45RO+ cells with CCR7-negative CD45RA+ TemRA cells was used for CD8 memory. Turning to this clone: What it binds is unknown.

Data came from immunoSEQ multiplex PCR; TCRdb stores just in-frame clones and leaves some out. The sample carries approximately 710,000 clones, roughly 91% recorded once. The sequenced material came from memory CD8+ T cells from PBMCs. Subset of the sample: CD45RO+ cells pooled with CCR7-negative TemRA cells. The clonotype comes from a man in his late teens or twenties in good health. Some clones in this sample may be carry-over from other donors' samples.

The CDR3 region is CASRFSGRAYEQYF. CDR3 DNA sequence: TGTGCCAGCAGATTTAGCGGGAGGGCATACGAGCAGTACTTC. This chain links TRBV28 with TRBJ2-7, with 11 bases that match TRBD2. V lost 6 bases and J lost 4; bases outside the gene matches: 5. This CDR3 contains 14 residues. The germline V gene encodes CDR1 MDHEN and CDR2 SYDVKM.